This T cell receptor beta chain came from a study of T cell responses to AZD1222 COVID-19 vaccine. Study results and caveats: AZD1222 recipients seropositive at baseline numbered only six or seven. Most donors were white British and more were female, and clonal diversity was possibly underestimated. Dominant at 160-218 and 743-854, vaccine-associated CD4 TCRs also spanned spike. Reports say nearly half of spike-specific TCRs go after unmutated variant regions.

The table came from immunoSEQ multiplex PCR; TCRdb's copy has only in-frame clones and leaves some out. Seen here are 98,000 or so clones, approximately 90% observed once, and the top ten hold about 3.3%. As for this clone: Its target is unknown.

Germline V gene sequence: CDR1 SGHTA, CDR2 FQGNSA. This CDR3 region has 15 residues. With V trimmed by 1 base and J by 7 bases, 0 bases remained unmatched. This TCR was recovered from an adult in good health. Source: peripheral blood, taken on day 0 of MenACWY control vaccination. V usage is TRBV7-2 and J usage is TRBJ1-6, with TRBD1 identical over 11 bases. CDR3 bases: TGTGCCAGCAGCTTAGGGGACAGGGGGAATTCACCCCTCCACTTT. Protein: CASSLGDRGNSPLHF.